This TCR beta chain was sequenced in a study of identical twins. Trimming took off 0 bases at V and 0 bases at J, with 10 bases between the two ends. The germline gives CDR1 MNHNY, CDR2 SVGAGI (reference sequence). The CDR3 length is 16 residues. TCRdb fed the 5' RACE reads into MiXCR, producing one record per CDR3 protein. The sample consists of some 1,700,000 distinct CDR3 sequences, under 35% of them appearing once. Material: cord blood. The TCR comes from a newborn girl in good health. This chain connects TRBV6-6 to TRBJ2-3; D tentatively reads TRBD1 or TRBD2 (5 bases each). CDR3 coding DNA: TGTGCCAGCAGTTACTCGAGAGGGGCTAGCACAGATACGCAGTATTTT. Its translation is CASSYSRGASTDTQYF.